What follows are 5 T cell receptor beta chains derived from one specimen sequenced in a study of graft-versus-host responses after intestinal transplantation. Their specific antigens are unknown. Profiling relied on immunoSEQ multiplex PCR, and the TCRdb table lists in-frame clones only, not all of them. The sample consists of tens of thousands of clones, around 90% of them appearing once. Sequenced material: unstimulated CD8+ T cells sorted from spleen or lymph node cells, taken before intestinal transplant. These receptors were collected from a human donor who received an intestinal transplant.

The rearrangement uses TRBV4-1 and TRBJ2-2; 7 nucleotides align to TRBD2. V trimming: 4 bases; J trimming: 6 bases; junction bases outside the gene matches: 2. This CDR3 is built from 13 residues. Germline values: CDR1 MGHRA, CDR2 YSYEKL. DNA for the CDR3: TGCGCCAGCAGCCGAACTAGCGCCGGGGAGCTGTTTTTT. As protein: CASSRTSAGELFF.

This chain links TRBV9 with TRBJ2-7; 9 nucleotides line up with TRBD1. CDR3 size: 15 residues. V lost 3 bases, J lost 2 bases, and 6 bases stayed unmatched. From germline, CDR1 is SGDLS and CDR2 YYNGEE. The CDR3 DNA is TGTGCCAGCAGCGGGGCGGGACAGGGACCCTACGAGCAGTACTTC. Amino acids: CASSGAGQGPYEQYF.

This chain connects TRBV29-1 to TRBJ2-1; D uncertain. This CDR3 spans 15 amino acids. From germline, CDR1 is SQVTM and CDR2 ANQGSEA. V was clipped by 4 bases and J by 1 base, with 14 bases between them. The CDR3: CSVGPTGTSYNEQFF. In nucleotides, the CDR3 is TGCAGCGTTGGGCCAACGGGTACTTCCTACAATGAGCAGTTCTTC.

The chain uses TRBV29-1 and TRBJ1-1; TRBD1 aligns across 8 bases. This CDR3 has 12 amino acids. CDR1 and CDR2 from the germline V gene are SQVTM and ANQGSEA. V was clipped by 6 bases and J by 5 bases; unmatched bases: 5. The CDR3 DNA follows: TGCAGCGTCGACACAGGGGGAACTGAAGCTTTCTTT. Translated: CSVDTGGTEAFF.

The CDR3 DNA reads as TGTGCCAGCAGTGAAGCGCCGGGACAGGGCACAGATACGCAGTATTTT. It encodes CASSEAPGQGTDTQYF. This rearrangement joins TRBV6-1 to TRBJ2-3; 8 bases line up with TRBD1. This CDR3 has 16 amino acids. J lost 1 base, V lost 0 bases, and 3 bases had no gene match. Germline V CDR1 and CDR2: MNHNS, SASEGT.